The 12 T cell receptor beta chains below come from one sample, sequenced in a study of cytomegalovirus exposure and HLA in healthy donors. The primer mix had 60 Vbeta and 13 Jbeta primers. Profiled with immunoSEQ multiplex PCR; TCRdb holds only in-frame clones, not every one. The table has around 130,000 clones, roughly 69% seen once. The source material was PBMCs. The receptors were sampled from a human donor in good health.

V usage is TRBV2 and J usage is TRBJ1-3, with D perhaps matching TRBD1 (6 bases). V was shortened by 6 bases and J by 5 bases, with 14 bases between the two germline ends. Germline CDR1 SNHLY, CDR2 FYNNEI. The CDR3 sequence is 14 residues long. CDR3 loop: CASSQTQGRNTIYF. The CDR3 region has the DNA TGTGCCAGCAGCCAAACCCAGGGGAGAAACACCATATATTTT.

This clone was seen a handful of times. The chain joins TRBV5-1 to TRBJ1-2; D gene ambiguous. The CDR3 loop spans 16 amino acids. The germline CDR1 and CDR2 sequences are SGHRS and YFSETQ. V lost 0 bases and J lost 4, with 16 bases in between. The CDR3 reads CASSLDRGTAPYGYTF. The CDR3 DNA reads TGCGCCAGCAGCTTGGATCGGGGTACGGCCCCCTATGGCTACACCTTC.

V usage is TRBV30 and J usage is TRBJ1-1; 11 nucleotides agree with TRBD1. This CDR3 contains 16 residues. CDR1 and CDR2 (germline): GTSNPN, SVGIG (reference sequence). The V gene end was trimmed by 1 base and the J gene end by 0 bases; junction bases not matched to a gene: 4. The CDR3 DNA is TGTGCCTGGAGTGCGGACAGGGGGCTTTTGAACACTGAAGCTTTCTTT. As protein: CAWSADRGLLNTEAFF.

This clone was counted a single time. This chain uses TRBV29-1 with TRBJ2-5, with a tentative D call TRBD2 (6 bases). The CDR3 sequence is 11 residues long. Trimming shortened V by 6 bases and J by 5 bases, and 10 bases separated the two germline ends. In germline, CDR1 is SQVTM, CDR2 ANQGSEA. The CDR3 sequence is CSVNGGETQYF. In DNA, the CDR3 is TGCAGCGTCAATGGGGGGGAGACCCAGTACTTC.

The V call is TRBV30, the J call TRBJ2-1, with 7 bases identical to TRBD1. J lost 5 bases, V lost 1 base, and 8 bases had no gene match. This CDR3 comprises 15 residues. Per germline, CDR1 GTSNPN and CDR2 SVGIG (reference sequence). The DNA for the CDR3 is TGTGCCTGGAGTGCCAGGGGGTCCTGGGACAATGAGCAGTTCTTC. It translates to CAWSARGSWDNEQFF.

This chain's CDR3 is CASSQERQEYSYNSPLHF. CDR3 coding DNA: TGTGCCAGCAGCCAAGAACGACAGGAGTACTCCTATAATTCACCCCTCCACTTT. This chain connects TRBV4-2 to TRBJ1-6; D is possibly TRBD1 (6 bases). This CDR3 is 18 amino acids long. The germline V gene has CDR1 LGHNA and CDR2 YNFKEQ. Trimming removed 0 bases from V and 0 bases from J, with 12 bases in between.

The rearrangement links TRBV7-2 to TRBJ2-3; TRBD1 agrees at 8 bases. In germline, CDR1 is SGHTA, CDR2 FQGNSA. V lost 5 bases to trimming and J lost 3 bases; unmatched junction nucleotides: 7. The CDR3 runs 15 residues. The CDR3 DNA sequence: TGTGCCAGCAGCCCTCCGGGACAGGTGACAGATACGCAGTATTTT. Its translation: CASSPPGQVTDTQYF.

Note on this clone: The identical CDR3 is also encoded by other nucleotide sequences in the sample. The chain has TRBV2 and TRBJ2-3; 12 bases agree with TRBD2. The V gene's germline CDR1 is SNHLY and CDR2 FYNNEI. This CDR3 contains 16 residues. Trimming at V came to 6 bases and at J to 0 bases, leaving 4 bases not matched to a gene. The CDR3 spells CASRLLAGGSTDTQYF. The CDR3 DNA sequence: TGTGCCAGCAGGTTACTAGCGGGGGGTAGCACAGATACGCAGTATTTT.

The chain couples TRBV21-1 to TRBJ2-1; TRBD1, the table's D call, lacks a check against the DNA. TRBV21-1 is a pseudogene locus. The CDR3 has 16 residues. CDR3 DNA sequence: TGTGCCAGCAGCAACAAGACAGGGGGCGTATCCGGTGAGCAGTTCTTC. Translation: CASSNKTGGVSGEQFF.

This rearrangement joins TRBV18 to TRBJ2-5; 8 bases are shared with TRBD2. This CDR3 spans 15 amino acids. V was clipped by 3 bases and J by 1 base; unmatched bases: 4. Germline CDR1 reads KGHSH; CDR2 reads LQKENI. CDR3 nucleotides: TGTGCCAGCTCACCGATCGGGACTAGCCAAGAGACCCAGTACTTC. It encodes CASSPIGTSQETQYF.

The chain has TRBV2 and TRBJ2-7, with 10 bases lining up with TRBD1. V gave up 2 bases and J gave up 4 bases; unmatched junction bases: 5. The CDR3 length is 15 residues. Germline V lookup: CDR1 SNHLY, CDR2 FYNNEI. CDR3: CASSENRDRGYEQYF. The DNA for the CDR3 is TGTGCCAGCAGTGAAAACCGGGACAGGGGTTACGAGCAGTACTTC.

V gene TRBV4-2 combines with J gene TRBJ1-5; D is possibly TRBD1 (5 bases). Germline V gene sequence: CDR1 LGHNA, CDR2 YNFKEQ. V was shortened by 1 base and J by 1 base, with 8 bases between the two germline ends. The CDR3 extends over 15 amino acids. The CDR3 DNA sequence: TGTGCCAGCAGCCAAGGTGGACAAAGCAATCAGCCCCAGCATTTT. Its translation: CASSQGGQSNQPQHF.